This is a list of T cell receptor beta chains from one sample in a study of T cell responses to AZD1222 COVID-19 vaccine. Clones were sequenced by immunoSEQ multiplex PCR, and TCRdb holds only the in-frame ones, with some missing. The sample lists 95,000 to 100,000 clones, around 87% occurring once. This material consisted of peripheral blood, taken 28 days after the second AZD1222 dose. Receptors originate from an adult who received the AZD1222 COVID-19 vaccine. The CDR3 runs from the conserved cysteine through the conserved F or W. D genes are given only for firm matches. Clone size is stated in some rows and not others, as once, few, many or a class when expanded.

v_gene	d_gene	j_gene	abundance	CDR3nt	CDR3aa
TRBV7-9	TRBD1	TRBJ2-2	.	TGTGCCAGCAGCCACTCGACAGGGAACGGGGAGCTGTTTTTT	CASSHSTGNGELFF
TRBV19	.	TRBJ2-7	.	TGTGCCAGTACCCCTAGAATTGGGTACGAGCAGTACTTC	CASTPRIGYEQYF
TRBV25-1	.	TRBJ2-7	.	TGTGCCAGCCAAAAGGGGGATTCCTACGAGCAGTACTTC	CASQKGDSYEQYF
TRBV19	.	TRBJ1-5	.	TGTGCCAGTAGTATTAGTTCCAAGGGCAATCAGCCCCAGCATTTT	CASSISSKGNQPQHF
TRBV7-2	.	TRBJ2-1	.	TGTGCCAGCAGCGCCAATGCGGGTTTGAATGAGCAGTTCTTC	CASSANAGLNEQFF
TRBV2	TRBD2	TRBJ2-5	.	TGTGCCAGCAGGTTAGCGGGGCAAGAGACCCAGTACTTC	CASRLAGQETQYF
TRBV5-4	.	TRBJ1-2	few	TGTGCCAGCACCGTAGTTTCGGGCGTAAACTATGGCTACACCTTC	CASTVVSGVNYGYTF
TRBV5-1	.	TRBJ2-4	once	TGCGCCAGCAGCCCCTACCCCCAGGGAGGGGGCAACATTCAGTACTTC	CASSPYPQGGGNIQYF
TRBV9	.	TRBJ1-3	.	TGTGCCAGCAGCGCCCCCGGGGGGGGAAACACCATATATTTT	CASSAPGGGNTIYF
TRBV5-1	.	TRBJ1-3	once	TGCGCCAGCAGCCCGGGGTCGGCTGGAAACACCATATATTTT	CASSPGSAGNTIYF
TRBV6-5	TRBD1	TRBJ2-7	.	TGTGCCAGCACTCCGGACAGGGGCTCCTACGAGCAGTACTTC	CASTPDRGSYEQYF
TRBV7-2	.	TRBJ2-7	.	TGTGCCAGCAGCTTAGGGCCCGACCGAGCCGAGCAGTACTTC	CASSLGPDRAEQYF
TRBV24-1	TRBD2	TRBJ2-3	.	TGTGCCACCAGTGATCCCGACGGGACTAGCGGGAGGACAGATACGCAGTATTTT	CATSDPDGTSGRTDTQYF
TRBV7-9	TRBD1	TRBJ1-5	.	TGTGCCAGCAGCTTTCAGGGGGTAACTCAGCCCCAGCATTTT	CASSFQGVTQPQHF
TRBV13	.	TRBJ2-1	once	TGTGCCAGCAGCTCCGGACTCCGGGCCGTGATGAGTGGCAATGAGCAGTTCTTC	CASSSGLRAVMSGNEQFF
TRBV5-1	.	TRBJ2-1	.	TGCGCCAGCAGCTCTCAGGGATCCGTCCACAATGAGCAGTTCTTC	CASSSQGSVHNEQFF
TRBV7-9	.	TRBJ2-7	.	TGTGCCAGCAGCTCTTTCGGGGAAGGCTACGAGCAGTACTTC	CASSSFGEGYEQYF
TRBV7-3	TRBD2	TRBJ2-1	.	TGTGCCAGCAGCTTTGAAATAGCGGGTAGCTCCTACAATGAGCAGTTCTTC	CASSFEIAGSSYNEQFF
TRBV10-3	.	TRBJ2-3	.	TGTGCCATCAGTGAGTCAGGGATGAAGAATACGCAGTATTTT	CAISESGMKNTQYF
TRBV5-1	TRBD1	TRBJ1-1	few	TGCGCCAGCAGCTTGGTGGCAGGGGGAAACACTGAAGCTTTCTTT	CASSLVAGGNTEAFF
TRBV4-3	.	TRBJ1-1	.	TGCGCCAGCAGCCCTGAGATGGGGGGCACTGAAGCTTTCTTT	CASSPEMGGTEAFF
TRBV2	.	TRBJ1-2	.	TGTGCCAGCAGTGAGACCCGGACAGCTAACTATGGCTACACCTTC	CASSETRTANYGYTF
TRBV3-1/TRBV3-2	.	TRBJ1-5	.	TGTGCCAGCAGCGTCGGACAGATCAATCAGCCCCAGCATTTT	CASSVGQINQPQHF
TRBV5-4	.	TRBJ2-7	.	TGTGCCAGCAGCCGGGTTGGGACTCTTCCCTACGAGCAGTACTTC	CASSRVGTLPYEQYF
TRBV7-3	.	TRBJ1-1	few	TGTGCCAGCAGCTTAACGGCACTACAGGGGAACACTGAAGCTTTCTTT	CASSLTALQGNTEAFF
TRBV5-1	.	TRBJ2-2	.	TGCGCCAGCAGCCCCTCCGGGGCCACCGGGGAGCTGTTTTTT	CASSPSGATGELFF
TRBV4-2	.	TRBJ1-6	.	TGTGCCAGCAGCCAAGAAGTAGCCGAACTGGGGTCACCCCTCCACTTT	CASSQEVAELGSPLHF
TRBV7-9	.	TRBJ2-1	.	TGTGCCAGCAGCTCCCCCAGGATGGGAGGAGAGCAGTTCTTC	CASSSPRMGGEQFF
TRBV12-3/TRBV12-4	.	TRBJ1-1	.	TGTGCCAGCAGTGCAGTGGGCACTGAAGCTTTCTTT	CASSAVGTEAFF
TRBV28	.	TRBJ2-3	few	TGTGCCAGCAGTTTTAGGGGTGCAGATACGCAGTATTTT	CASSFRGADTQYF
TRBV18	TRBD1	TRBJ2-5	.	TGTGCCAGCTCCCCGGACAGGGAGGAGACCCAGTACTTC	CASSPDREETQYF
TRBV6-5	.	TRBJ1-1	.	TGTGCCAGCAGTTACTCGAGGGGTACTGAAGCTTTCTTT	CASSYSRGTEAFF
TRBV19	TRBD2	TRBJ2-2	few	TGTGCCAGTAGGGCTAGCGGGAACACCGGGGAGCTGTTTTTT	CASRASGNTGELFF
TRBV6-5	.	TRBJ2-7	.	TGTGCCAGCAGTTACGGGGAGAGCTCCTACGAGCAGTACTTC	CASSYGESSYEQYF
TRBV2	TRBD1	TRBJ1-3	.	TGTGCCAGCAGTGAAACAGGGGCAGCATCTGGAAACACCATATATTTT	CASSETGAASGNTIYF
TRBV10-3	TRBD2	TRBJ2-3	.	TGTGCCATCAGTGCCGCAGGACTAGCGGGGGGGGCAGATACGCAGTATTTT	CAISAAGLAGGADTQYF
TRBV7-9	TRBD1	TRBJ1-4	.	TGTGCCAGCAGCTCCCCTCCGGGACAGGGTAACGAAAAACTGTTTTTT	CASSSPPGQGNEKLFF
TRBV28	.	TRBJ2-1	.	TGTGCCAGCAGTAGGTCCCCGGAGGGAACCCTGTACAATGAGCAGTTCTTC	CASSRSPEGTLYNEQFF
TRBV5-1	.	TRBJ1-1	.	TGCGCCAGCAGTAGGACAGCGAACACTGAAGCTTTCTTT	CASSRTANTEAFF
TRBV6-5	TRBD1	TRBJ2-7	.	TGTGCCAGCAGTTTGGACAGGGGACTCCACGAGCAGTACTTC	CASSLDRGLHEQYF
TRBV4-1	.	TRBJ1-6	.	TGCGCCAGCAGCCTAGGGGGAGAAGGGAATTCACCCCTCCACTTT	CASSLGGEGNSPLHF
TRBV23-1	.	TRBJ2-1	.	TGCGCCAGCAGTCTAAGGAGACAGGACAATGAGCAGTTCTTC	CASSLRRQDNEQFF
TRBV28	.	TRBJ2-7	once	TGTGCCAGCAGTTTAGCAGGAAAAGGGGCCTACGAGCAGTACTTC	CASSLAGKGAYEQYF
TRBV9	TRBD2	TRBJ2-3	.	TGTGCCAGCAGCGTACGGTCGGGAGGGCTTAGCACAGATACGCAGTATTTT	CASSVRSGGLSTDTQYF
TRBV11-1	TRBD2	TRBJ2-3	.	TGTGCCAGCAGTCCTAGCGGGAGGACCGGAGATACGCAGTATTTT	CASSPSGRTGDTQYF
TRBV18	TRBD2	TRBJ2-7	.	TGTGCCAGCTCACCAAATGTAGCGGGAGCGTCCTACGAGCAGTACTTC	CASSPNVAGASYEQYF
TRBV4-1	.	TRBJ2-1	.	TGCGCCAGCAGCCAAGGCCGGTTGGGAAGAGTGGGCAATGAGCAGTTCTTC	CASSQGRLGRVGNEQFF
TRBV6-5	TRBD1	TRBJ1-6	few	TGTGCCAGCACAGGGACAGGGCGGGGTCCACCCCTCCACTTT	CASTGTGRGPPLHF